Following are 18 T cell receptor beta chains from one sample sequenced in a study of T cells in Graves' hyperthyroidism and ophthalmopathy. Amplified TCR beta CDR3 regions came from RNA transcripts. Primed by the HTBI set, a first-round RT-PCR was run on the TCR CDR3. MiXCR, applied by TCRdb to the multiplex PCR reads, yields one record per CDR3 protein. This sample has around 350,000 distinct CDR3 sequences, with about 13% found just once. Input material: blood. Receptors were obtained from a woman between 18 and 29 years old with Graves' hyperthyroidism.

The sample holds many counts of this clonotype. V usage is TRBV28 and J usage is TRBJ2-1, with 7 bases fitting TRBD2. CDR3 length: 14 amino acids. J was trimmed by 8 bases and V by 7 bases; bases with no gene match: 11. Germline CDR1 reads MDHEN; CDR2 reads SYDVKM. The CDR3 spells CASIEGGDRDEQFF. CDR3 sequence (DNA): TGTGCCAGCATCGAGGGAGGGGATAGGGATGAGCAGTTCTTC.

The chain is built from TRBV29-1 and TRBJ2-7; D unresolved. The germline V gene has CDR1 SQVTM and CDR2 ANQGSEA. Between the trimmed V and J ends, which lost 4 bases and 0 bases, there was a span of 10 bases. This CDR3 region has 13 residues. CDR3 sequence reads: CSVGGRTSYEQYF. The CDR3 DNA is TGCAGCGTTGGGGGTCGGACCTCCTACGAGCAGTACTTC.

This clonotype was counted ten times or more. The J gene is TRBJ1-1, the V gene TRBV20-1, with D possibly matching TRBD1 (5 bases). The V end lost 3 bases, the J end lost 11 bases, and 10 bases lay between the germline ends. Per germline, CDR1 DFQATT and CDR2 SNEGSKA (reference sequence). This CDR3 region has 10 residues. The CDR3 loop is CSASFWGAFF. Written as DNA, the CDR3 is TGCAGTGCTAGTTTCTGGGGGGCTTTCTTT.

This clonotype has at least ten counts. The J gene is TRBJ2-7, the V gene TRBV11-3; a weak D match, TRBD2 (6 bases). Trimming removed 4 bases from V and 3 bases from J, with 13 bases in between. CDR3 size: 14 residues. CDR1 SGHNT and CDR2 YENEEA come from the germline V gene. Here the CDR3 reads CASSSSSASYEQYF. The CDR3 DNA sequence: TGTGCCAGCAGCTCCTCTAGCGCCAGCTACGAGCAGTACTTC.

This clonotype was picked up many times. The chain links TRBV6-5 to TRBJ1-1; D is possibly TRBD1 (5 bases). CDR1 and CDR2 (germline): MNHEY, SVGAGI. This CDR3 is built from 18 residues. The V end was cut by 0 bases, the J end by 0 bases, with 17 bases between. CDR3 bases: TGTGCCAGCAGTTACTCTCCCCGCGGGGCGGGAATGAACACTGAAGCTTTCTTT. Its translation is CASSYSPRGAGMNTEAFF.

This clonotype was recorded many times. CDR3 nucleotide sequence: TGTGCCAGCAAAGAGAGGGGACTGGCTTTGGAGCAGTTCTTC. Translating it yields CASKERGLALEQFF. The chain recombines TRBV2 with TRBJ2-1, with D maybe TRBD2 (6 bases). CDR3 length equals 14 residues. V was trimmed by 7 bases and J by 10 bases, leaving 20 bases between them. From germline, CDR1 is SNHLY and CDR2 FYNNEI.

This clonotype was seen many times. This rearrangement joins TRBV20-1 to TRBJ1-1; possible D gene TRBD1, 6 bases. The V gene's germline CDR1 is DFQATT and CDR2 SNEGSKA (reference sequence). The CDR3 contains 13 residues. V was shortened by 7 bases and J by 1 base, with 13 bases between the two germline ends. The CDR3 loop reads CSVRQAGNTEAFF. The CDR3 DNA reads TGCAGTGTCCGACAGGCGGGGAACACTGAAGCTTTCTTT.

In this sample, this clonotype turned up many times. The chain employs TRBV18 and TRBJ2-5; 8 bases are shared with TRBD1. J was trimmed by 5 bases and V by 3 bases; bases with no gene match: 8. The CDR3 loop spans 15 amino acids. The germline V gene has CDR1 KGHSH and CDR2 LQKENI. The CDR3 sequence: CASSPSVTGVETQYF. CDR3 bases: TGTGCCAGCTCACCTTCTGTGACAGGGGTGGAGACCCAGTACTTC.

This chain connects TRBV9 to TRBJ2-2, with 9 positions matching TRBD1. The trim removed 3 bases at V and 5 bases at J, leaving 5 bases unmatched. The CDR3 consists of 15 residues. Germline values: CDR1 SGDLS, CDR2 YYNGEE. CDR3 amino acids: CASSGTGAETGELFF. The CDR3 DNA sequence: TGTGCCAGCAGCGGGACAGGGGCGGAGACCGGGGAGCTGTTTTTT.

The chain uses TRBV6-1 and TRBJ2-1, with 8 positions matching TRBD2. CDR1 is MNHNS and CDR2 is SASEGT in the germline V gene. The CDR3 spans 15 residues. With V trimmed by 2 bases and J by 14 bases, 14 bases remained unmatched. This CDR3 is CASSESLAGPSEEFF. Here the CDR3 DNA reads TGTGCCAGCAGTGAATCGCTAGCGGGCCCGTCCGAGGAGTTCTTC.

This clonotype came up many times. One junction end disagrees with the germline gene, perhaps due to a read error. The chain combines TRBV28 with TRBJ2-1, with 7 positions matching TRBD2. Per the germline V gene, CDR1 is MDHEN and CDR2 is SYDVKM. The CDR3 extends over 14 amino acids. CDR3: CANSLRGFYNEQFF. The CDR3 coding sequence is TGTGCCAACAGTTTGCGGGGGTTCTACAATGAGCAGTTCTTC.

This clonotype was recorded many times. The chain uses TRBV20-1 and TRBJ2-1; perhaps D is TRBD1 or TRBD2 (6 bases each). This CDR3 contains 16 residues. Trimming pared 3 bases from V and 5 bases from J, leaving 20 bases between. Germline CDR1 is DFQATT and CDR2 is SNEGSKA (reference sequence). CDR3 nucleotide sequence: TGCAGTGCTAGGGACAGCGCACTCCGGGGGAACAATGAGCAGTTCTTC. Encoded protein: CSARDSALRGNNEQFF.

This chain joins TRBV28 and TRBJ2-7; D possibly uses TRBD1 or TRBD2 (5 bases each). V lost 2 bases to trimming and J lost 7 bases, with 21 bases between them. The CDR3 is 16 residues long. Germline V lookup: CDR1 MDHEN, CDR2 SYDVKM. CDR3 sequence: CASSLTEAGSGREQYF. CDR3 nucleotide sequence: TGTGCCAGCAGTTTAACCGAGGCAGGGTCAGGGAGAGAGCAGTACTTC.

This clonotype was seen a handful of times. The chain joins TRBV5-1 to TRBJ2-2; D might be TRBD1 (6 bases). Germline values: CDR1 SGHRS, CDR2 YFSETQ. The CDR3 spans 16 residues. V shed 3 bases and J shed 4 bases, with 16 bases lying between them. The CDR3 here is CASSSRTDSSTGELFF. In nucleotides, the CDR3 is TGCGCCAGCAGCTCCCGTACGGACAGTTCCACCGGGGAGCTGTTTTTT.

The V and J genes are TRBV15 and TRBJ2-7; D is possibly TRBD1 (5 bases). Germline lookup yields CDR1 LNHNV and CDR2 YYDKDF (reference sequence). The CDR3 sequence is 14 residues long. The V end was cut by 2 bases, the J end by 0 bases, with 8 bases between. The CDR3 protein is CATSRMDNSYEQYF. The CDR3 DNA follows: TGTGCCACCAGCAGAATGGACAACTCCTACGAGCAGTACTTC.

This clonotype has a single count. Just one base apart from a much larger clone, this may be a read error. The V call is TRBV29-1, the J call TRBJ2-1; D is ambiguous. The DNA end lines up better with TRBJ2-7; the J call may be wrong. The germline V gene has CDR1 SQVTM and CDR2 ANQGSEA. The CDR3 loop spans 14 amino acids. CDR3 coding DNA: TGCAGCGTTGCGTGGGCCCCCTCCTACAATGAGCAGTACTTC. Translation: CSVAWAPSYNEQYF.

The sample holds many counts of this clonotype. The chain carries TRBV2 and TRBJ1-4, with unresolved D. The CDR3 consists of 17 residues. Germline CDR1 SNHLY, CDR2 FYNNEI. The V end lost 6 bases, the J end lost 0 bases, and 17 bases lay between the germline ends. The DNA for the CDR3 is TGTGCCAGCAGCGTCACCCCGACCTATGCAACTAATGAAAAACTGTTTTTT. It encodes CASSVTPTYATNEKLFF.

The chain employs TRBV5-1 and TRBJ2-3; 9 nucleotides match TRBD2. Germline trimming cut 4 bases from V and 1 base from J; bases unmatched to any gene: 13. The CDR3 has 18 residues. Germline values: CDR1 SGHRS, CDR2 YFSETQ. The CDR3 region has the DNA TGCGCCAGCAGCCCCCCCATCACATCTAGCGGGGGCACAGATACGCAGTATTTT. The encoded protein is CASSPPITSSGGTDTQYF.